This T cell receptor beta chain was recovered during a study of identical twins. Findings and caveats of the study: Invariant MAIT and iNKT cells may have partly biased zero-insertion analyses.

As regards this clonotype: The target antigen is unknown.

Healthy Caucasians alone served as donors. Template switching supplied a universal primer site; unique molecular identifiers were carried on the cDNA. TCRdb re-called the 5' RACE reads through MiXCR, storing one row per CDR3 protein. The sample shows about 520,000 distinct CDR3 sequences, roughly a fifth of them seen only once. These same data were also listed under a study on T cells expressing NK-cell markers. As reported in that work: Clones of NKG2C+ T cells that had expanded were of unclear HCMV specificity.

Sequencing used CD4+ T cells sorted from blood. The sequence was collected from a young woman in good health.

CDR3 sequence reads: CAWSVGLAGVKNEQFF. The CDR3, as DNA: TGTGCCTGGAGTGTAGGATTAGCGGGAGTGAAGAATGAGCAGTTCTTC. The J gene is TRBJ2-1, the V gene TRBV30; 9 nucleotides agree with TRBD2. The germline gives CDR1 GTSNPN, CDR2 SVGIG (reference sequence). V lost 0 bases, J lost 7 bases, and 10 bases stayed unmatched. The CDR3 totals 16 residues.